The clone carrying this TCR beta chain was detected only once. Its antigen remains unknown. The sample comes from a study of cytomegalovirus exposure and HLA in healthy donors. Method: immunoSEQ multiplex PCR; TCRdb's copy keeps in-frame clones and lacks some. Here the sample spans more than 140,000 clones, roughly nine tenths being singletons. This CDR3 region has 13 residues. The J segment lost 5 bases and the V segment lost 5 bases, leaving 2 bases of the junction unmatched. Germline V gene sequence: CDR1 MNHNY, CDR2 SVGAGI (reference sequence). Findings and caveats of the study: Three chains tied to CMV proved CMV antigen-specific in vitro. As was reported, the classifier diagnosed cytomegalovirus status with high specificity and sensitivity. TCR beta chains numbering some 160 were designated cytomegalovirus-associated.

The source of this sequence is a woman under 30 in good health and CMV-seropositive. This rearrangement joins TRBV6-6 to TRBJ2-2, with 7 nucleotides matching TRBD2. Sequenced: PBMCs. The CDR3 DNA reads TGTGCCAGCAGTCTAGCGGTTACCGGGGAGCTGTTTTTT. Protein sequence: CASSLAVTGELFF.